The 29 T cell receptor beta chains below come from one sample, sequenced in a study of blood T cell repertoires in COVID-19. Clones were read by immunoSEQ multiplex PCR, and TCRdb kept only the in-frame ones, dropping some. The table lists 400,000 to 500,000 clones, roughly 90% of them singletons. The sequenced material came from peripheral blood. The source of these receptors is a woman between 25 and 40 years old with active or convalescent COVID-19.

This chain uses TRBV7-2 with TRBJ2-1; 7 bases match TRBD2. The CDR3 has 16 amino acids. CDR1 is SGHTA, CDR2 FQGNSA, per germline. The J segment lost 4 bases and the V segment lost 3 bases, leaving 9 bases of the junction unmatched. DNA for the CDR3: TGTGCCAGCAGCTTGGTGGCAGCGGGGACTTACAATGAGCAGTTCTTC. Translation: CASSLVAAGTYNEQFF.

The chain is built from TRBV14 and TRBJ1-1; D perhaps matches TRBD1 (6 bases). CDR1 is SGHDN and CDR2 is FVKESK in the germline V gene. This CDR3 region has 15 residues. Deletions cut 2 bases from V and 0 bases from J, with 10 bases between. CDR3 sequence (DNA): TGTGCCAGCAGCCAACGGGACAACTTGAACACTGAAGCTTTCTTT. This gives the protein CASSQRDNLNTEAFF. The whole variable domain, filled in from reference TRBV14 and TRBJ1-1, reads EAGVTQFPSHSVIEKGQTVTLRCDPISGHDNLYWYRRVMGKEIKFLLHFVKESKQDESGMPNNRFLAERTGGTYSTLKVQPAELEDSGVYFCASSQRDNLNTEAFFGQGTRLTVV.

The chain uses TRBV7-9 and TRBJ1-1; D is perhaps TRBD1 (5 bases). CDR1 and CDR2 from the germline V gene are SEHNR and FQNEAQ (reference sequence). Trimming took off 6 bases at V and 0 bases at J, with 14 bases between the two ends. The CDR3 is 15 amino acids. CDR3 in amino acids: CASSRQGTLNTEAFF. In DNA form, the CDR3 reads TGTGCCAGCAGTCGGCAGGGCACCTTGAACACTGAAGCTTTCTTT. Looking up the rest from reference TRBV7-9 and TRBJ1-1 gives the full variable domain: DTGVSQNPRHKITKRGQNVTFRCDPISEHNRLYWYRQTLGQGPEFLTYFQNEAQLEKSRLLSDRFSAERPKGSFSTLEIQRTEQGDSAMYLCASSRQGTLNTEAFFGQGTRLTVV.

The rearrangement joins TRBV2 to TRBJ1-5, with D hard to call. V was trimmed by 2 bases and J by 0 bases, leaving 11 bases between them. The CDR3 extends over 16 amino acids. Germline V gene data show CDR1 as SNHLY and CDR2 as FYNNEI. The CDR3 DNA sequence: TGTGCCAGCAGTGAATTGAGCACCGATAGCAATCAGCCCCAGCATTTT. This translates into CASSELSTDSNQPQHF.

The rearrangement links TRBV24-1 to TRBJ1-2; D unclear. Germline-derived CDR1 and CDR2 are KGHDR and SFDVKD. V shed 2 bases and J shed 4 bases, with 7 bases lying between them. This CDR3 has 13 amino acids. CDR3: CATSDSAGYGYTF. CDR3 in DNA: TGTGCCACCAGTGATTCCGCCGGCTATGGCTACACCTTC.

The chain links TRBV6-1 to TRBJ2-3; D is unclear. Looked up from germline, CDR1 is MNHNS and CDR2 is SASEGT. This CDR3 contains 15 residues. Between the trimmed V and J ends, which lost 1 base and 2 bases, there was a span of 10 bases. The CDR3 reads CASSEGNLYTDTQYF. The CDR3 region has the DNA TGTGCCAGCAGTGAAGGCAACCTATACACAGATACGCAGTATTTT.

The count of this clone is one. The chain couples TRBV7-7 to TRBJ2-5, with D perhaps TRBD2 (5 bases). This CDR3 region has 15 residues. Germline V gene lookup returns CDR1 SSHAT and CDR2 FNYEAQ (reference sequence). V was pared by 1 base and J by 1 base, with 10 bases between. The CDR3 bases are TGTGCCAGCAGCTTAGGCTCTGGAGGCCAAGAGACCCAGTACTTC. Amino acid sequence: CASSLGSGGQETQYF.

This chain's CDR3 is CASSTPDRDNEKLFF. The DNA for the CDR3 is TGTGCCAGCAGCACCCCTGACAGGGATAATGAAAAACTGTTTTTT. The J gene is TRBJ1-4, the V gene TRBV4-2; the match to TRBD1 covers 7 bases. Germline V gene data show CDR1 as LGHNA and CDR2 as YNFKEQ. This CDR3 has 15 amino acids. Trimming took 5 bases from V and 4 from J; bases not matched to a gene: 7.

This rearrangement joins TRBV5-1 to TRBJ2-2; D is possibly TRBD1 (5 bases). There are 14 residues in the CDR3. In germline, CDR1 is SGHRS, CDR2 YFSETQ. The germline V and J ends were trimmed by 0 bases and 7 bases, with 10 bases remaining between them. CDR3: CASSLEGRDGELFF. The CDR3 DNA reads TGCGCCAGCAGCTTGGAGGGGCGCGACGGGGAGCTGTTTTTT.

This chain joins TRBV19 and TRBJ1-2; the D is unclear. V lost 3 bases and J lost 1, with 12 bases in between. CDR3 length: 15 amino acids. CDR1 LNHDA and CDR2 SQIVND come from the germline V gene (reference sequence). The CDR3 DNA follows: TGTGCCAGTAGTATGCTACTTCTCAATAACTATGGCTACACCTTC. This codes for CASSMLLLNNYGYTF.

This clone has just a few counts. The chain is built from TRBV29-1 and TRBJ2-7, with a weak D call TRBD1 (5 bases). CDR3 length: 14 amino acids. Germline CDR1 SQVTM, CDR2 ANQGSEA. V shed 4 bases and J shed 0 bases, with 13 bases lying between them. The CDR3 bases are TGCAGCGTTGGTAGGGGCTTTGCCTCCTACGAGCAGTACTTC. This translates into CSVGRGFASYEQYF.

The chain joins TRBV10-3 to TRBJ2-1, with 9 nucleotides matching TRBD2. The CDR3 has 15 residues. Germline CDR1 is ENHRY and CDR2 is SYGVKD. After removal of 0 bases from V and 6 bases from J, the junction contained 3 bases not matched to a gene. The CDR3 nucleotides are TGTGCCATCAGTGAGTCTAGCGGGAGTTTCAATGAGCAGTTCTTC. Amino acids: CAISESSGSFNEQFF.

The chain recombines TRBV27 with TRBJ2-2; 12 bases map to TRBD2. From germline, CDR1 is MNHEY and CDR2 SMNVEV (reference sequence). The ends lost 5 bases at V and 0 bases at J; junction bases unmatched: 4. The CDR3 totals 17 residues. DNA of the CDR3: TGTGCCAGCAGTCTAACTAGCGGGGGGCCGAACACCGGGGAGCTGTTTTTT. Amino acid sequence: CASSLTSGGPNTGELFF.

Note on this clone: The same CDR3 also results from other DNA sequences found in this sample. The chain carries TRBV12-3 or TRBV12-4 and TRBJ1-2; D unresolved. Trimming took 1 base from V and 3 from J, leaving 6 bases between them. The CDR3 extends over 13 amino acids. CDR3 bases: TGTGCCAGCAGTTTAGTTTCAGACTATGGCTACACCTTC. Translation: CASSLVSDYGYTF.

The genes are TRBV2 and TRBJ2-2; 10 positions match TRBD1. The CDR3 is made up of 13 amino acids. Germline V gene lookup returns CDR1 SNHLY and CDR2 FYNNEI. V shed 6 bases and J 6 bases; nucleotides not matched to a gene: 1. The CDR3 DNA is TGTGCCAGCAGGGGACAGGGGTCCGGGGAGCTGTTTTTT. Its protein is CASRGQGSGELFF.

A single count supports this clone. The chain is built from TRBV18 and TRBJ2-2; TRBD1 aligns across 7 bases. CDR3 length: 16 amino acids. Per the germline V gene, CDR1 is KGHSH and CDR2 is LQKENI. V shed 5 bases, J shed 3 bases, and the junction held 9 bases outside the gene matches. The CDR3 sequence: CASSSYRGADTGELFF. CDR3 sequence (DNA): TGTGCCAGCTCATCCTACAGGGGTGCGGACACCGGGGAGCTGTTTTTT.

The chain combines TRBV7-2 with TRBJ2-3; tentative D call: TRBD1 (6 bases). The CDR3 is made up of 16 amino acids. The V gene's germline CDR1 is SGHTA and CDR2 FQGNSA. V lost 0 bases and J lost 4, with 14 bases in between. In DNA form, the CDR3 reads TGTGCCAGCAGCTTAGCGCCGGGACAATTCTCAGATACGCAGTATTTT. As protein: CASSLAPGQFSDTQYF. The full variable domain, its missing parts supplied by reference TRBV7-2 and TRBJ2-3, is GAGVSQSPSNKVTEKGKDVELRCDPISGHTALYWYRQSLGQGLEFLIYFQGNSAPDKSGLPSDRFSAERTGGSVSTLTIQRTQQEDSAVYLCASSLAPGQFSDTQYFGPGTRLTVL.

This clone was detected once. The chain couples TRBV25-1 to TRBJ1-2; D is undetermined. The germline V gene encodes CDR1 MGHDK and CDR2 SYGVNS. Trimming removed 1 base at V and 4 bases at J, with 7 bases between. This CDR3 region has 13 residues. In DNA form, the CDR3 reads TGTGCCAGCAGTGAATCTGGAGTCTATGGCTACACCTTC. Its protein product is CASSESGVYGYTF.

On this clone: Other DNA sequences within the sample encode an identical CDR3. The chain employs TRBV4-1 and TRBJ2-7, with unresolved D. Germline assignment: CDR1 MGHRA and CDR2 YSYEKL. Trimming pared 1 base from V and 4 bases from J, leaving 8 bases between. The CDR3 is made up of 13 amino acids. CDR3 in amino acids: CASSQGLGYEQYF. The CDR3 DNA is TGCGCCAGCAGCCAAGGCCTCGGGTACGAGCAGTACTTC.

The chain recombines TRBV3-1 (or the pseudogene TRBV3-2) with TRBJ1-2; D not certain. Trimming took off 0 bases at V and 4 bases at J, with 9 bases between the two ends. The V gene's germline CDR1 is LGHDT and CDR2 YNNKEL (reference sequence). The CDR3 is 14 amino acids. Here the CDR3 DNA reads TGTGCCAGCAGCCAAGATGCAGGCATCTATGGCTACACCTTC. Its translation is CASSQDAGIYGYTF.

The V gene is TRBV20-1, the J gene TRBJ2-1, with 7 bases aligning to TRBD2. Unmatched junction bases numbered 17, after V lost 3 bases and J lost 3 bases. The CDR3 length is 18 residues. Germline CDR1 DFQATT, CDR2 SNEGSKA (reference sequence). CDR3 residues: CSASKRDPQKIIYNEQFF. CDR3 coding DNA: TGCAGTGCTAGTAAGCGGGATCCTCAAAAGATTATCTACAATGAGCAGTTCTTC.

The CDR3 nucleotides are TGCAGCGTACTAGCTCCTCAAGAGACCCAGTACTTC. Translating gives CSVLAPQETQYF. This chain connects TRBV29-1 to TRBJ2-5; D possibly corresponds to TRBD2 (6 bases). The CDR3 is 12 amino acids. Trimming removed 6 bases from V and 2 bases from J, with 10 bases in between. CDR1 is SQVTM, CDR2 ANQGSEA, per germline.

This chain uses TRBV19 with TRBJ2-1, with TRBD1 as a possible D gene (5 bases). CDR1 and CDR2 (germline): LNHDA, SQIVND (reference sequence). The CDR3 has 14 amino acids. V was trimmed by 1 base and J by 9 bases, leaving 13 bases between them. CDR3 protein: CASSIGAGMAEQFF. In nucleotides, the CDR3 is TGTGCCAGTAGTATAGGGGCAGGGATGGCTGAGCAGTTCTTC.

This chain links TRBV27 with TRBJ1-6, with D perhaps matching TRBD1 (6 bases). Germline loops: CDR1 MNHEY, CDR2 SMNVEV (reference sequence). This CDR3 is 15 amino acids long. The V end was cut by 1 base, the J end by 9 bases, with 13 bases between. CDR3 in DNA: TGTGCCAGCAGTTTATTGGGGGCTTCGGGTTCACCCCTCCACTTT. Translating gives CASSLLGASGSPLHF.

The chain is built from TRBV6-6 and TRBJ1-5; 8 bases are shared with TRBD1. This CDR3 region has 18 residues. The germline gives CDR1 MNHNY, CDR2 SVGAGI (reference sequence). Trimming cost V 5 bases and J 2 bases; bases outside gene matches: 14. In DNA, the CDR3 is TGTGCCAGCAGTCCCTGGGCGGACAGGGAAAACGGCAATCAGCCCCAGCATTTT. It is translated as CASSPWADRENGNQPQHF.

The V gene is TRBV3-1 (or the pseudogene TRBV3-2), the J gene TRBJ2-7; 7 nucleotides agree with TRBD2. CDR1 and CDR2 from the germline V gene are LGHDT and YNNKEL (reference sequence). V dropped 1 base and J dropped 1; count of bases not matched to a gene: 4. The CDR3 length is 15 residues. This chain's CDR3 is CASSQVVGGSYEQYF. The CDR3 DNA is TGTGCCAGCAGCCAAGTCGTGGGGGGGTCCTACGAGCAGTACTTC.

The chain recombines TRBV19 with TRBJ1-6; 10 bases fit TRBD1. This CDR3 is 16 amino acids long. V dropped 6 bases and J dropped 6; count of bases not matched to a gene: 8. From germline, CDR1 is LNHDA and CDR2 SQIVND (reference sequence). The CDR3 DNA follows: TGTGCCAGTAGAAACCGGGACAGGGGAAGTAATTCACCCCTCCACTTT. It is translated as CASRNRDRGSNSPLHF.

CDR3 nucleotide sequence: TGTGCCAGCAGTGCCACCAGACAGGGATGGTACAATCAGCCCCAGCATTTT. Protein product: CASSATRQGWYNQPQHF. The rearrangement joins TRBV6-1 to TRBJ1-5; 7 bases are shared with TRBD1. The CDR3 has 17 amino acids. V lost 4 bases and J lost 3; bases outside the gene matches: 12. Germline V gene lookup returns CDR1 MNHNS and CDR2 SASEGT.

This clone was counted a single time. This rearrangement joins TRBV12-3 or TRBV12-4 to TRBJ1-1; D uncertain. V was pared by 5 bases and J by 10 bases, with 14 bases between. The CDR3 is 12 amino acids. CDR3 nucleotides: TGTGCCAGCAGTGAACTGAAATCGGTAGCTTTCTTT. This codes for CASSELKSVAFF.